This T cell receptor beta chain originates from a study of T-cell memory formation after mild COVID-19. TCRdb fed the 5' RACE reads into MiXCR, producing one record per CDR3 protein. Among hundreds of thousands of distinct CDR3 sequences listed, about 20% were seen once. The CDR3 extends over 15 amino acids. The germline gives CDR1 MDHEN, CDR2 SYDVKM. The V end was cut by 2 bases, the J end by 0 bases, with 10 bases between. Notes on this clonotype: The antigen is undetermined.

Findings and caveats of the study: Clones shrinking between day 15 and 85 showed a balanced CD4/CD8 split, and those that grew later tilted toward CD4+. SARS-CoV-2 specificity was not confirmed for second-wave clones peaking on day 37. There were some responding clones in pre-infection memory, which suggested that cross-reactive memory had joined. Clones that contracted clustered mainly in CM and EM if CD4+ and in EMRA if CD8+.

The rearrangement joins TRBV28 to TRBJ1-2; D is ambiguous. Sequencing was carried out using PBMCs or a T cell subset sorted from them (not recorded which). The receptor was isolated from an adult woman who had mild COVID-19 (a few samples of this study predate the infection). Cell type and time point are not known. This chain's CDR3 is CASSLNSPPNYGYTF. The DNA for the CDR3 is TGTGCCAGCAGTTTAAACAGCCCTCCTAACTATGGCTACACCTTC.